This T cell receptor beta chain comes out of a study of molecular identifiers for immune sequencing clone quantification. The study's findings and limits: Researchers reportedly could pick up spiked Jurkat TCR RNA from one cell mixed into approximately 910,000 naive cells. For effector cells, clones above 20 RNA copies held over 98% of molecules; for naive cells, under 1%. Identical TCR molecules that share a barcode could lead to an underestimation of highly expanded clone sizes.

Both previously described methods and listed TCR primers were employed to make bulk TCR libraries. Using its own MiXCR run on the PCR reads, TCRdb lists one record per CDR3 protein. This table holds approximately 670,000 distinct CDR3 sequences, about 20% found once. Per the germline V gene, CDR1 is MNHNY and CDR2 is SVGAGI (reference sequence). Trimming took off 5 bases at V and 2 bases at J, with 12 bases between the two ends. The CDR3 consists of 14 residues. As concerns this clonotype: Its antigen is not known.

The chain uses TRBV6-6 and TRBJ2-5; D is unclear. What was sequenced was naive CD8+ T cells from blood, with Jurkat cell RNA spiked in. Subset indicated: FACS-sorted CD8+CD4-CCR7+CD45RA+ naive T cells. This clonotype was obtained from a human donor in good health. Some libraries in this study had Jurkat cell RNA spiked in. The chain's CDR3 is CASSEDGRQETQYF. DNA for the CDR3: TGTGCCAGCAGTGAGGACGGACGTCAAGAGACCCAGTACTTC.